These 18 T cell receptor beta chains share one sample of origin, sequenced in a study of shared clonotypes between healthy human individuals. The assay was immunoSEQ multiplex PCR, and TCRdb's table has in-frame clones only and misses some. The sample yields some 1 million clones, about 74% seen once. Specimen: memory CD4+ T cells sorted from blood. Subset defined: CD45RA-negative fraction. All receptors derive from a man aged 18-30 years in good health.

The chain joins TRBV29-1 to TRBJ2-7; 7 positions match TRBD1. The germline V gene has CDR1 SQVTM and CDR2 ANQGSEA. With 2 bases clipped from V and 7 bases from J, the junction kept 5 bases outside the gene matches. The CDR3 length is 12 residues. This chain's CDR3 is CSVEQGGLEQYF. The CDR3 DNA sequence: TGCAGCGTTGAACAAGGGGGCCTGGAGCAGTACTTC.

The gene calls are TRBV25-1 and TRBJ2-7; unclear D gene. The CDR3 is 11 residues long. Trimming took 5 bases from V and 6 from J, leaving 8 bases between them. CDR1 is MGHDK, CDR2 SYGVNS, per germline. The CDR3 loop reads CASSLRGEQYF. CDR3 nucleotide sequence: TGTGCCAGCAGTCTCCGCGGCGAGCAGTACTTC.

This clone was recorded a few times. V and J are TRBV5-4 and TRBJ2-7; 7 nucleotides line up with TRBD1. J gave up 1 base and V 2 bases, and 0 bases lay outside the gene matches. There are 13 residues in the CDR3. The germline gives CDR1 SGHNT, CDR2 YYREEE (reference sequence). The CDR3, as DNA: TGTGCCAGCAGCTTCAGGGGGTCCTACGAGCAGTACTTC. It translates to CASSFRGSYEQYF.

CDR3 sequence (DNA): TGTGCCAGCAATCAATGGGAGCTCTCCTACGAGCAGTACTTC. Amino acid sequence: CASNQWELSYEQYF. The chain uses TRBV2 and TRBJ2-7; possible D gene TRBD2, 5 bases. Trimming cost V 7 bases and J 0 bases, with 13 bases left between them. This CDR3 has 14 residues. Germline V gene sequence: CDR1 SNHLY, CDR2 FYNNEI.

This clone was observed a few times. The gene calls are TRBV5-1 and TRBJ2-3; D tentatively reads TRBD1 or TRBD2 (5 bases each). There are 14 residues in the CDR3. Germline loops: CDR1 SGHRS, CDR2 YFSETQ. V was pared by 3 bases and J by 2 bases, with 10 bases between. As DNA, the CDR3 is TGCGCCAGCAGCTGGGGGAAGCCCACAGATACGCAGTATTTT. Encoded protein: CASSWGKPTDTQYF.

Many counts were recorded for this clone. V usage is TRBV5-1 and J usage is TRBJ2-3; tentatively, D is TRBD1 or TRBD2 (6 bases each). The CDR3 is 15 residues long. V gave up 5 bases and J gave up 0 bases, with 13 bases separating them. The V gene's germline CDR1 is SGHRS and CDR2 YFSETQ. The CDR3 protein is CASRRGDASTDTQYF. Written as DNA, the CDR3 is TGCGCCAGCAGAAGGGGGGACGCTAGCACAGATACGCAGTATTTT.

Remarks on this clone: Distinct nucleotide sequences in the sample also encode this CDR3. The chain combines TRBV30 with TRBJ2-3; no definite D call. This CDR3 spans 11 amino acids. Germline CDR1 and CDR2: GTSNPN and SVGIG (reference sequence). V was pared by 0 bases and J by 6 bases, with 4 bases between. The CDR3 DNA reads TGTGCCTGGAGTGTTGGGGATACGCAGTATTTT. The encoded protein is CAWSVGDTQYF.

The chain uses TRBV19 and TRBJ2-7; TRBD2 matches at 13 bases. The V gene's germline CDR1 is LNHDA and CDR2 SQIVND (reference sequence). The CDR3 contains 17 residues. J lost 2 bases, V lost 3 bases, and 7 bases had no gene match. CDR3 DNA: TGTGCCAGTAGTATGGGGACTAGCGGGAAGAAAGCCTACGAGCAGTACTTC. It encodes CASSMGTSGKKAYEQYF.

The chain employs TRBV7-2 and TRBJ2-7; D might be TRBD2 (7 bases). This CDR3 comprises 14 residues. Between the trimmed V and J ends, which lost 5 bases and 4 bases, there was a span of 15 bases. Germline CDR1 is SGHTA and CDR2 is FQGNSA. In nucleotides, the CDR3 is TGTGCCAGCAGCCTCGCGGGGGCACGATACGAGCAGTACTTC. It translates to CASSLAGARYEQYF.

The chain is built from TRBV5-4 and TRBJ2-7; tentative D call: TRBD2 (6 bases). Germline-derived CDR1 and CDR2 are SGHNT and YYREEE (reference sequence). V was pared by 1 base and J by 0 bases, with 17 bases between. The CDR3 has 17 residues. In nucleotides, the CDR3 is TGTGCCAGCAGCTTGAGTAGACCGGGACTCAGCTCCTACGAGCAGTACTTC. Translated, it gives CASSLSRPGLSSYEQYF.

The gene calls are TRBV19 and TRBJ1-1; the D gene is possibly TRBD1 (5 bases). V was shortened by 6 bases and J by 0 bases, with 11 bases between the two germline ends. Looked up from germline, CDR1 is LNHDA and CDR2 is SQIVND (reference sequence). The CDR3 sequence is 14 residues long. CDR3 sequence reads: CASRRDLLNTEAFF. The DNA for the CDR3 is TGTGCCAGTAGAAGGGACTTATTGAACACTGAAGCTTTCTTT.

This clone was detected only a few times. The CDR3 region has the DNA TGTGCCAGCAGCTCCAGCGGGGCCACAGATACGCAGTATTTT. Encoded protein: CASSSSGATDTQYF. The gene calls are TRBV7-2 and TRBJ2-3; 7 bases agree with TRBD2. This CDR3 is 14 amino acids long. The V and J ends lost 4 bases and 2 bases, in that order; junction bases with no gene match: 3. Germline CDR1 SGHTA, CDR2 FQGNSA.

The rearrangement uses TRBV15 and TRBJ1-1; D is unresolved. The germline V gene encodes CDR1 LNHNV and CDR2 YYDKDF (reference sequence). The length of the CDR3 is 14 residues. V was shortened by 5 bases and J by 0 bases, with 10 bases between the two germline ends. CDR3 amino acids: CATSPRSLNTEAFF. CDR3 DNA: TGTGCCACCAGCCCGCGGAGCCTGAACACTGAAGCTTTCTTT.

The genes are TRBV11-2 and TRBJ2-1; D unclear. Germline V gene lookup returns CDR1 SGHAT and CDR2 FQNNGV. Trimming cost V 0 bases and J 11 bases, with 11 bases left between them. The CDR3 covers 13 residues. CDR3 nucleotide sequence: TGTGCCAGCAGCTTAGATCGAACTTCAAAGCAGTTCTTC. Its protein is CASSLDRTSKQFF.

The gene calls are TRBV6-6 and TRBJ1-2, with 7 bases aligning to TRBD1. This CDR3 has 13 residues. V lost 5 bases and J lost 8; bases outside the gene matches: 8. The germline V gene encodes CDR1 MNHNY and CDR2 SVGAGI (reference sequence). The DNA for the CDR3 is TGTGCCAGCAGTCTGACAGGGAGTTGGGGCTACACCTTC. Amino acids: CASSLTGSWGYTF.

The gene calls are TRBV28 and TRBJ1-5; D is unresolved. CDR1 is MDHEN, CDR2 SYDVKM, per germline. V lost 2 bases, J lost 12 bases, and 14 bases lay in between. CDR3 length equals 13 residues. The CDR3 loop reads CASSLGPPHGQHF. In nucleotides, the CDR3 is TGTGCCAGCAGTTTAGGACCGCCTCACGGCCAGCATTTT.

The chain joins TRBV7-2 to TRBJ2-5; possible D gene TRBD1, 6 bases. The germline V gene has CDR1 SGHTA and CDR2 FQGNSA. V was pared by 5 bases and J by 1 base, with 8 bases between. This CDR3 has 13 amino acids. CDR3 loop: CASSPQGQETQYF. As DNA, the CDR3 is TGTGCCAGCAGCCCACAGGGCCAAGAGACCCAGTACTTC.

For the CDR3, the DNA is TGTGCCAGCAGCACAGGGATTAAACCCTACTTCTCCTACGAGCAGTACTTC. Protein sequence: CASSTGIKPYFSYEQYF. The chain uses TRBV5-6 and TRBJ2-7, with D tentatively TRBD1 (6 bases). V was pared by 4 bases and J by 0 bases, with 20 bases between. This CDR3 is built from 17 residues. CDR1 and CDR2 (germline): SGHDT, YYEEEE.